The rows below give T cell receptor beta chains drawn from one sample of a study of tumor-infiltrating lymphocytes in localized non-small cell lung cancer. Clones were sequenced by immunoSEQ multiplex PCR, and TCRdb holds only the in-frame ones, with some missing. Of fewer than 20,000 clones listed, roughly four fifths are singletons. Source material: lung tumor tissue. These receptors originate from a human donor with non-small cell lung cancer. CDR3s include the opening cysteine and the closing phenylalanine or tryptophan. The order of the fields is CDR3 length, V gene, J gene, clone size, D gene, CDR3 protein, CDR3 DNA. The D gene is left open where the match is weak. Clone size, where shown, is once, few, many, or a class for clones that have expanded.

length: 15; V: TRBV28; J: TRBJ1-6; size: few; D: TRBD1; CDR3: CASSPHRQGNSPLHF; DNA: TGTGCCAGCAGTCCTCACAGACAGGGAAATTCACCCCTCCACTTT
length: 13; V: TRBV25-1; J: TRBJ1-2; size: few; D: -; CDR3: CASSVADYGGYTF; DNA: TGTGCCAGCAGTGTTGCAGATTACGGGGGCTACACCTTC
length: 14; V: TRBV28; J: TRBJ2-7; size: once; D: TRBD2; CDR3: CASRGGGTSYEQYF; DNA: TGTGCCAGCAGGGGCGGGGGGACCTCCTACGAGCAGTACTTC
length: 15; V: TRBV27; J: TRBJ2-7; size: few; D: TRBD2; CDR3: CASSIRTSGIGKQYF; DNA: TGTGCCAGCAGTATAAGGACTAGCGGGATTGGCAAGCAGTACTTC
length: 13; V: TRBV7-8; J: TRBJ2-3; size: -; D: -; CDR3: CASSLGTSGTQYF; DNA: TGTGCCAGCAGCTTAGGAACTAGTGGTACGCAGTATTTT
length: 14; V: TRBV6-5; J: TRBJ1-1; size: -; D: -; CDR3: CASSYERLNTEAFF; DNA: TGTGCCAGCAGTTACGAGAGACTGAACACTGAAGCTTTCTTT
length: 14; V: TRBV5-7; J: TRBJ2-5; size: -; D: -; CDR3: CASSLGGAQETQYF; DNA: TGTGCCAGCAGCTTGGGAGGGGCGCAGGAGACCCAGTACTTC
length: 11; V: TRBV7-9; J: TRBJ1-3; size: -; D: -; CDR3: CASFTGNTIYF; DNA: TGTGCCAGCTTCACTGGAAACACCATATATTTT
length: 14; V: TRBV9; J: TRBJ1-1; size: -; D: -; CDR3: CASSVGLGGDEAFF; DNA: TGTGCCAGCAGCGTAGGGCTCGGGGGTGATGAAGCTTTCTTT
length: 15; V: TRBV4-1; J: TRBJ2-7; size: -; D: TRBD1; CDR3: CASSQPGQSSYEQYF; DNA: TGCGCCAGCAGCCAGCCGGGACAGAGCTCCTACGAGCAGTACTTC
length: 13; V: TRBV7-9; J: TRBJ2-3; size: once; D: -; CDR3: CASRLGRTDTQYF; DNA: TGTGCCAGCCGTTTGGGACGCACAGATACGCAGTATTTT
length: 17; V: TRBV5-1; J: TRBJ1-2; size: medium-sized; D: TRBD1; CDR3: CASSLDPDRVLFYGYTF; DNA: TGCGCCAGCAGCTTAGACCCGGACAGGGTGCTCTTCTATGGCTACACCTTC
length: 15; V: TRBV28; J: TRBJ2-5; size: -; D: TRBD2; CDR3: CASRRGLAGGETQYF; DNA: TGTGCCAGCAGAAGGGGACTAGCGGGAGGAGAGACCCAGTACTTC
length: 16; V: TRBV19; J: TRBJ1-5; size: -; D: TRBD1; CDR3: CASSIWGQGSNQPQHF; DNA: TGTGCCAGTAGTATATGGGGACAGGGAAGCAATCAGCCCCAGCATTTT
length: 12; V: TRBV19; J: TRBJ2-2; size: -; D: -; CDR3: CASRLRTGELFF; DNA: TGTGCCAGCCGTCTTAGGACCGGGGAGCTGTTTTTT
length: 14; V: TRBV28; J: TRBJ2-7; size: -; D: -; CDR3: CASSTTVSSYEQYF; DNA: TGTGCCAGCAGCACTACAGTTAGCTCCTACGAGCAGTACTTC
length: 18; V: TRBV4-1; J: TRBJ2-3; size: -; D: TRBD2; CDR3: CASSQEASGSPFTDTQYF; DNA: TGCGCCAGCAGCCAAGAGGCTAGCGGGAGCCCTTTCACAGATACGCAGTATTTT
length: 17; V: TRBV4-2; J: TRBJ2-2; size: -; D: TRBD2; CDR3: CASSSSGRARVGGELFF; DNA: TGTGCCAGCAGCTCTAGCGGGAGGGCCAGGGTTGGCGGGGAGCTGTTTTTT
length: 14; V: TRBV6-1; J: TRBJ1-1; size: -; D: TRBD1; CDR3: CASSMDRADTEAFF; DNA: TGTGCCAGCAGCATGGACAGGGCGGACACTGAAGCTTTCTTT
length: 14; V: TRBV2; J: TRBJ1-1; size: -; D: -; CDR3: CASSDWEWVTEAFF; DNA: TGTGCCAGCAGTGATTGGGAATGGGTCACTGAAGCTTTCTTT
length: 16; V: TRBV19; J: TRBJ1-2; size: -; D: TRBD1; CDR3: CASSSGTGTINYGYTF; DNA: TGTGCCAGTAGTTCCGGGACAGGAACCATTAACTATGGCTACACCTTC
length: 16; V: TRBV5-1; J: TRBJ2-2; size: -; D: TRBD2; CDR3: CASSYTGLAGTGELFF; DNA: TGCGCCAGCAGTTATACCGGACTAGCGGGAACCGGGGAGCTGTTTTTT
length: 13; V: TRBV6-5; J: TRBJ1-4; size: -; D: -; CDR3: CASSYWRNEKLFF; DNA: TGTGCCAGCAGTTACTGGCGGAATGAAAAACTGTTTTTT
length: 17; V: TRBV15; J: TRBJ2-7; size: -; D: -; CDR3: CATSREFKEAKSYEQYF; DNA: TGTGCCACCAGCAGAGAGTTTAAGGAGGCCAAGTCCTACGAGCAGTACTTC
length: 15; V: TRBV19; J: TRBJ2-7; size: -; D: TRBD1; CDR3: CASSTRTGESYEQYF; DNA: TGTGCCAGTAGTACCCGGACAGGGGAGTCCTACGAGCAGTACTTC
length: 15; V: TRBV4-1; J: TRBJ2-5; size: -; D: -; CDR3: CASSQGGTLRETQYF; DNA: TGCGCCAGCAGCCAAGGGGGTACGCTCCGGGAGACCCAGTACTTC
length: 13; V: TRBV7-6; J: TRBJ1-1; size: -; D: -; CDR3: CASSPRTDTEAFF; DNA: TGTGCCAGCAGCCCCCGGACGGACACTGAAGCTTTCTTT
length: 15; V: TRBV14; J: TRBJ2-1; size: few; D: TRBD2; CDR3: CASSPTSGGGNEQFF; DNA: TGTGCCAGCAGCCCAACTAGCGGCGGGGGGAATGAGCAGTTCTTC
length: 14; V: TRBV6-1; J: TRBJ2-5; size: -; D: -; CDR3: CASSAGFLQETQYF; DNA: TGTGCCAGCAGTGCAGGGTTTCTACAAGAGACCCAGTACTTC
length: 16; V: TRBV27; J: TRBJ2-7; size: -; D: TRBD2; CDR3: CASSYKGASGRYEQYF; DNA: TGTGCCAGCAGCTACAAAGGGGCTAGCGGTAGATACGAGCAGTACTTC
length: 15; V: TRBV5-4; J: TRBJ1-2; size: -; D: -; CDR3: CASSLESAANYGYTF; DNA: TGTGCCAGCAGCTTGGAGTCCGCCGCTAACTATGGCTACACCTTC
length: 13; V: TRBV19; J: TRBJ2-5; size: -; D: -; CDR3: CASSKGQQGTQYF; DNA: TGTGCCAGTAGTAAAGGACAGCAAGGGACCCAGTACTTC
length: 16; V: TRBV5-4; J: TRBJ2-7; size: -; D: -; CDR3: CASSGGLSDPAYEQYF; DNA: TGTGCCAGCAGCGGGGGGCTGTCGGACCCTGCCTACGAGCAGTACTTC
length: 15; V: TRBV28; J: TRBJ1-1; size: -; D: TRBD1; CDR3: CASSALGTGHNEAFF; DNA: TGTGCCAGCAGTGCCCTTGGGACAGGGCATAACGAAGCTTTCTTT
length: 14; V: TRBV7-8; J: TRBJ1-4; size: -; D: TRBD1; CDR3: CASSMRQGDEKLFF; DNA: TGTGCCAGCAGTATGAGACAGGGAGATGAAAAACTGTTTTTT
length: 14; V: TRBV5-1; J: TRBJ2-7; size: -; D: -; CDR3: CASSFDRGSYEQYF; DNA: TGCGCCAGCAGCTTTGACAGAGGGTCCTACGAGCAGTACTTC
length: 14; V: TRBV10-3; J: TRBJ2-3; size: -; D: -; CDR3: CAISEGDLTDTQYF; DNA: TGTGCCATCAGTGAGGGTGATCTCACAGATACGCAGTATTTT
length: 16; V: TRBV7-6; J: TRBJ1-3; size: -; D: -; CDR3: CASSLAGSLSGNTIYF; DNA: TGTGCCAGCAGCTTAGCGGGATCTCTCTCTGGAAACACCATATATTTT
length: 14; V: TRBV5-1; J: TRBJ1-1; size: few; D: -; CDR3: CASSLAGISTEAFF; DNA: TGCGCCAGCAGCTTGGCCGGGATAAGCACTGAAGCTTTCTTT
length: 16; V: TRBV7-8; J: TRBJ1-4; size: -; D: -; CDR3: CASSLGLGQQAEKLFF; DNA: TGTGCCAGCAGCTTAGGTTTAGGACAGCAGGCTGAAAAACTGTTTTTT
length: 13; V: TRBV30; J: TRBJ2-7; size: -; D: -; CDR3: CAWSRGPDGEQYF; DNA: TGTGCCTGGAGTCGGGGGCCGGACGGGGAGCAGTACTTC